The 12 T cell receptor beta chains listed next were all sequenced from one sample in a study of beta chain features in type 1 diabetes. The study reverse transcribed the entire isolated RNA, so it sequenced expressed TCRB transcripts. The repertoire was sequenced with immunoSEQ multiplex PCR; TCRdb's copy has only in-frame clones and lacks some. The sample has 150,000 or so clones; 9.2% are singletons. Input material: central memory CD4+ T cells from blood. The receptors come from a man younger than 35 in good health.

This clone has more than one count but fewer than ten. The rearrangement uses TRBV27 and TRBJ1-2; 8 nucleotides match TRBD1. CDR3 length equals 12 residues. Germline V gene sequence: CDR1 MNHEY, CDR2 SMNVEV (reference sequence). Unmatched junction bases numbered 0, after V lost 5 bases and J lost 4 bases. The CDR3 region is CASSGTGYGYTF. The CDR3, as DNA: TGTGCCAGCAGTGGGACAGGCTATGGCTACACCTTC.

This clone was counted ten times or more. V is TRBV10-3 and J is TRBJ2-7; tentatively, D is TRBD1 (5 bases). The V end was cut by 4 bases, the J end by 9 bases, with 13 bases between. The CDR3 length is 12 residues. Germline lookup yields CDR1 ENHRY and CDR2 SYGVKD. The CDR3 is CAISAQGVGQYF. The CDR3 nucleotides read TGTGCCATCAGTGCCCAGGGTGTCGGGCAGTACTTC.

This clone showed up many times. The J gene is TRBJ2-5, the V gene TRBV30, with a weak D call TRBD1 (6 bases). The V and J ends lost 2 bases and 0 bases respectively, with 16 bases between them. Germline assignment: CDR1 GTSNPN and CDR2 SVGIG (reference sequence). CDR3 size: 16 residues. The DNA of the CDR3 is TGTGCCTGGAGTCGAGGTGGGGGCTCGTACCAAGAGACCCAGTACTTC. Its protein product is CAWSRGGGSYQETQYF.

This clone was counted between two and nine times. The gene calls are TRBV6-1 and TRBJ2-2; D uncertain. Germline CDR1 is MNHNS and CDR2 is SASEGT. This CDR3 region has 13 residues. The V end was cut by 7 bases, the J end by 2 bases, with 8 bases between. The CDR3 coding sequence is TGTGCCAGCATAGAACCAAACACCGGGGAGCTGTTTTTT. This codes for CASIEPNTGELFF.

This clone came up many times. This sequence joins TRBV7-9 and TRBJ2-2; weak D call: TRBD1 (5 bases). V gave up 6 bases and J gave up 4 bases, with 15 bases separating them. The V gene's germline CDR1 is SEHNR and CDR2 FQNEAQ (reference sequence). The length of the CDR3 is 15 residues. CDR3 nucleotides: TGTGCCAGCAGGTCACAGGAACGACCCACCGGGGAGCTGTTTTTT. Amino acid sequence: CASRSQERPTGELFF.

This clone showed up just a few times. The chain has TRBV28 and TRBJ1-4; TRBD1 matches at 7 bases. The trim removed 4 bases at V and 8 bases at J, leaving 7 bases unmatched. In germline, CDR1 is MDHEN, CDR2 SYDVKM. CDR3 size: 14 residues. For the CDR3, the DNA is TGTGCCAGCAGTTCAGACAGGGTTCGAGAAAAACTGTTTTTT. Its translation: CASSSDRVREKLFF.

This rearrangement joins TRBV29-1 to TRBJ2-3; 8 bases align to TRBD2. The V gene's germline CDR1 is SQVTM and CDR2 ANQGSEA. This CDR3 region has 17 residues. Trimming cost V 2 bases and J 7 bases; bases outside gene matches: 17. The CDR3 nucleotides are TGCAGCGTTGAAAAGACCTCTAGTAATAGCGGGGAACATACGCAGTATTTT. Amino acid sequence: CSVEKTSSNSGEHTQYF.

This clone was counted only a few times. The chain couples TRBV5-1 to TRBJ1-3; 7 positions match TRBD1. CDR3 length: 15 amino acids. The J segment lost 0 bases and the V segment lost 8 bases, leaving 8 bases of the junction unmatched. The germline V gene has CDR1 SGHRS and CDR2 YFSETQ. The CDR3 protein is CASRPGTDSGNTIYF. CDR3 DNA sequence: TGCGCCAGTAGACCTGGGACAGACTCTGGAAACACCATATATTTT.

The chain carries TRBV11-2 and TRBJ2-1, with 9 nucleotides matching TRBD2. This CDR3 region has 15 residues. V lost 5 bases, J lost 9 bases, and 11 bases stayed unmatched. In germline, CDR1 is SGHAT, CDR2 FQNNGV. The CDR3 sequence: CASSPMRGGRGEQFF. For the CDR3, the DNA is TGTGCCAGCAGCCCGATGCGGGGGGGCCGGGGTGAGCAGTTCTTC.

V gene TRBV6-5 combines with J gene TRBJ2-7; 11 positions match TRBD1. The V segment lost 6 bases and the J segment 1 base; nucleotides outside the gene matches: 2. Germline V lookup: CDR1 MNHEY, CDR2 SVGAGI. This CDR3 comprises 14 residues. The CDR3 loop is CASRRDRGSYEQYF. For the CDR3, the DNA is TGTGCCAGCAGGAGGGACAGGGGGTCCTACGAGCAGTACTTC.

This clone was found a few times. The chain recombines TRBV7-9 with TRBJ2-7, with D possibly being TRBD2 (6 bases). The CDR3 length is 15 residues. Germline V gene data show CDR1 as SEHNR and CDR2 as FQNEAQ (reference sequence). The V and J ends lost 2 bases and 0 bases respectively, with 11 bases between them. The CDR3 reads CASSLLAGSSYEQYF. The CDR3 DNA reads TGTGCCAGCAGCTTACTGGCGGGGAGCTCCTACGAGCAGTACTTC.

The chain has TRBV5-1 and TRBJ2-1, with 7 bases identical to TRBD1. This CDR3 has 14 residues. Germline-derived CDR1 and CDR2 are SGHRS and YFSETQ. J gave up 6 bases and V 7 bases, and 10 bases lay outside the gene matches. CDR3 loop: CASYQTGIVNEQFF. In nucleotides, the CDR3 is TGCGCCAGCTACCAGACAGGGATAGTCAATGAGCAGTTCTTC. The full variable domain, its missing parts supplied by reference TRBV5-1 and TRBJ2-1, is KAGVTQTPRYLIKTRGQQVTLSCSPISGHRSVSWYQQTPGQGLQFLFEYFSETQRNKGNFPGRFSGRQFSNSRSEMNVSTLELGDSALYLCASYQTGIVNEQFFGPGTRLTVL.